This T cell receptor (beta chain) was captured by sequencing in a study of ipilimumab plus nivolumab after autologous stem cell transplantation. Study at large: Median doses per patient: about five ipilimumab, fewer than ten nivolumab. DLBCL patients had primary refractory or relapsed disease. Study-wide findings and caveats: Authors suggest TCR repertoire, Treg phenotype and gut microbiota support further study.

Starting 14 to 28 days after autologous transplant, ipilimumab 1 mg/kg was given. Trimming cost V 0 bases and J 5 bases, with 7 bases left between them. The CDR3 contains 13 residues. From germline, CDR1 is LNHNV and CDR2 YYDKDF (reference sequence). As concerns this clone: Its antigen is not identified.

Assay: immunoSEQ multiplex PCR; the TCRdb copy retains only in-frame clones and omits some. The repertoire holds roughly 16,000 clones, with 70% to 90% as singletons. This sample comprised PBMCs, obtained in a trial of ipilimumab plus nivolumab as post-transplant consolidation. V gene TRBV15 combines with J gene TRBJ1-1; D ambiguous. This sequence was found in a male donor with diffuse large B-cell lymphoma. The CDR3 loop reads CATSRESTTEAFF. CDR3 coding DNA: TGTGCCACCAGCAGAGAGAGTACGACTGAAGCTTTCTTT.